A single sample gave rise to the 15 T cell receptor beta chains below, sequenced in a study of T cells after yellow fever vaccination. MiXCR, applied by TCRdb to the 5' RACE reads, yields one record per CDR3 protein. The sample carries 200,000 to 250,000 distinct CDR3 sequences, roughly 3.3% recorded once. Here the sequenced sample was CD4+ T cells sorted from PBMCs, taken 10 days after the yellow fever booster vaccination. The origin of the receptors is a young man who received the YFV17D yellow fever vaccine.

This clonotype occurred many times. CDR3 loop: CASSLVGRSDTQYF. The CDR3 DNA is TGTGCCAGCAGCTTGGTCGGGCGGTCAGATACGCAGTATTTT. V is TRBV5-6 and J is TRBJ2-3; unclear D gene. The germline V and J ends were trimmed by 0 bases and 4 bases, with 9 bases remaining between them. The CDR3 is 14 amino acids. Germline V gene data show CDR1 as SGHDT and CDR2 as YYEEEE.

The rearrangement joins TRBV29-1 to TRBJ2-7; D call uncertain. Germline V gene sequence: CDR1 SQVTM, CDR2 ANQGSEA. V lost 4 bases to trimming and J lost 3 bases, with 19 bases between them. The CDR3 runs to 15 residues. CDR3 DNA: TGCAGCGTTGGGGTCACTGGGCAGAAAAACTACGAGCAGTACTTC. It yields the protein CSVGVTGQKNYEQYF.

This clonotype has at least ten counts. CDR3 residues: CASSQVEAGYHTDTQYF. In DNA form, the CDR3 reads TGCGCCAGCAGCCAAGTTGAAGCGGGGTATCACACAGATACGCAGTATTTT. This rearrangement joins TRBV4-1 to TRBJ2-3; 7 bases line up with TRBD2. CDR3 size: 17 residues. Germline V CDR1 and CDR2: MGHRA, YSYEKL. Trimming at V came to 1 base and at J to 2 bases, leaving 9 bases not matched to a gene.

The table lists this clonotype with a few counts. The chain employs TRBV6-4 and TRBJ2-6; D is possibly TRBD1 (6 bases). Trimming removed 2 bases at V and 4 bases at J, with 18 bases between. From germline, CDR1 is MRHNA and CDR2 SNTAGT. The CDR3 extends over 18 amino acids. CDR3 nucleotide sequence: TGTGCCAGCAGTGACGGGTCGCTGGGGGCTGAGGGGGCCAACGTCCTGACTTTC. As protein: CASSDGSLGAEGANVLTF.

This clonotype was picked up many times. V gene TRBV5-1 combines with J gene TRBJ1-1, with D tentatively TRBD1 (5 bases). Per the germline V gene, CDR1 is SGHRS and CDR2 is YFSETQ. V was pared by 4 bases and J by 8 bases, with 21 bases between. The CDR3 covers 15 residues. CDR3 sequence (DNA): TGCGCCAGCAGCCCGGTGCTGTCGGGGACCGAGGAAGCTTTCTTT. This encodes CASSPVLSGTEEAFF.

This clonotype came up a few times. CDR3 in amino acids: CASSPFTGTKDTEAFF. The CDR3 DNA reads TGTGCCAGCAGCCCGTTCACCGGGACGAAGGACACTGAAGCTTTCTTT. The V gene is TRBV5-5, the J gene TRBJ1-1; possibly TRBD1 for D (5 bases). The ends were cut back, 4 bases at V and 3 bases at J, with 19 bases in the middle. This CDR3 is 16 amino acids long. The germline CDR1 and CDR2 sequences are SGHKS and YYEKEE (reference sequence). Full variable domain (rest looked up from reference TRBV5-5 and TRBJ1-1): DAGVTQSPTHLIKTRGQQVTLRCSPISGHKSVSWYQQVLGQGPQFIFQYYEKEERGRGNFPDRFSARQFPNYSSELNVNALLLGDSALYLCASSPFTGTKDTEAFFGQGTRLTVV.

The chain combines TRBV12-3 or TRBV12-4 with TRBJ2-5, with D possibly matching TRBD1 (6 bases). The CDR3 loop spans 16 amino acids. The V gene lost 3 bases and the J gene lost 5 bases, with 19 bases spanning the gap. Here the CDR3 DNA reads TGTGCCAGCAGTTTGGAGTGGGGGCCGATGGGGGAGACCCAGTACTTC. Protein product: CASSLEWGPMGETQYF.

There are many counts of this clonotype. The genes are TRBV6-2 or TRBV6-3 and TRBJ1-1, with D uncertain. V lost 7 bases to trimming and J lost 5 bases, with 14 bases between them. CDR1 and CDR2 from the germline V gene are MNHEY and SVGEGT. The CDR3 consists of 13 residues. The CDR3: CASTSGLGTEAFF. The DNA for the CDR3 is TGTGCCAGCACCTCCGGACTCGGAACTGAAGCTTTCTTT.

This clonotype was detected many times. This rearrangement joins TRBV28 to TRBJ2-7, with D unclear. The V end lost 2 bases, the J end lost 6 bases, and 14 bases lay between the germline ends. Looked up from germline, CDR1 is MDHEN and CDR2 is SYDVKM. CDR3 length: 14 amino acids. The CDR3 is CASSLIGSGGEQYV. The CDR3 bases are TGTGCCAGCAGTTTAATAGGGTCTGGTGGCGAGCAGTACGTC.

To note about this clonotype: A much larger clone sits a single nucleotide away, making a read error possible. The chain has TRBV24-1 and TRBJ2-3; weak D call: TRBD1 (5 bases). Germline CDR1 KGHDR, CDR2 SFDVKD. V lost 7 bases and J 0 bases, leaving 16 bases between the germline ends. The CDR3 extends over 16 amino acids. CDR3 nucleotide sequence: TGTGCCACCAGCCCCCCCAGGGTCAGCAGCACAGATACGCAGTATTTT. This encodes CATSPPRVSSTDTQYF.

This sequence joins TRBV15 and TRBJ1-4, with D possibly being TRBD1 (6 bases). The CDR3 is 14 amino acids. CDR1 and CDR2 (germline): LNHNV, YYDKDF (reference sequence). V was cut by 1 base and J by 7 bases, with 10 bases left in between. The CDR3 nucleotides are TGTGCCACCAGCAGAGGACAGGCTAGTGAAAAACTGTTTTTT. As protein: CATSRGQASEKLFF.

This clonotype was observed many times. The chain has TRBV5-1 and TRBJ2-7; TRBD1 matches at 7 bases. V lost 0 bases, J lost 0 bases, and 3 bases stayed unmatched. Germline V gives CDR1 SGHRS, CDR2 YFSETQ. CDR3 length equals 15 residues. The CDR3 spells CASSLGDSHSYEQYF. The DNA for the CDR3 is TGCGCCAGCAGCTTGGGGGACAGCCACTCCTACGAGCAGTACTTC.

This chain links TRBV10-3 with TRBJ1-2; 7 bases are shared with TRBD1. V was clipped by 4 bases and J by 6 bases; unmatched bases: 5. Per germline, CDR1 ENHRY and CDR2 SYGVKD. The CDR3 runs 13 residues. The CDR3 region has the DNA TGTGCCATCAGTGGAACAGGGGACGATGGCTACACCTTC. Encoded protein: CAISGTGDDGYTF.

This clonotype was counted between two and nine times. This chain connects TRBV14 to TRBJ1-6; the D is unclear. The CDR3 has 16 residues. V was cut by 4 bases and J by 10 bases, with 20 bases left in between. Per the germline V gene, CDR1 is SGHDN and CDR2 is FVKESK. CDR3 nucleotides: TGTGCCAGCAGCCGCTCAGTAGGGATGGTGGACTCACCCCTCCACTTT. Protein product: CASSRSVGMVDSPLHF.

Ten or more counts support this clonotype. The gene calls are TRBV9 and TRBJ2-1; D might be TRBD1 (5 bases). With 3 bases removed from V and 0 bases from J, the gap between germline ends came to 13 bases. CDR1 and CDR2 (germline): SGDLS, YYNGEE. This CDR3 has 16 amino acids. This CDR3 is CASSARGIPSYNEQFF. The CDR3 DNA reads as TGTGCCAGCAGCGCAAGGGGCATCCCCTCCTACAATGAGCAGTTCTTC. The full variable domain, with the rest looked up from reference TRBV9 and TRBJ2-1, is DSGVTQTPKHLITATGQRVTLRCSPRSGDLSVYWYQQSLDQGLQFLIQYYNGEERAKGNILERFSAQQFPDLHSELNLSSLELGDSALYFCASSARGIPSYNEQFFGPGTRLTVL.